The clone carrying this TCR beta chain was counted many times. Its antigen is undetermined. The TCR alpha and TCR beta cDNA libraries, bearing sample barcodes and UMIs, were generated by 5'RACE using constant-segment primers. TCRdb called the 5' RACE reads again in MiXCR, with one record for every CDR3 protein. The table lists approximately 150,000 distinct CDR3 sequences, 6% to 7% of them singletons, with about 2% in the top ten. These data are taken from a study of T-cell memory formation after mild COVID-19. As for the study in general: Largely, TCR clusters stayed within a single donor. Notes on the study in general: Clones contracting day 15 to 85 were balanced CD4/CD8; later expanders leaned CD4+.

Germline V gene data show CDR1 as MDHEN and CDR2 as SYDVKM. The CDR3 sequence is 15 residues long. The trim removed 5 bases at V and 7 bases at J, leaving 8 bases unmatched. This clonotype originated in an adult woman who had mild COVID-19 (a few samples of this study predate the infection). Cell type and time point are not known. The sample was PBMCs or a T cell subset sorted from them (not recorded which). The V call is TRBV28, the J call TRBJ2-1; 10 nucleotides line up with TRBD2. The CDR3 DNA sequence: TGTGCCAGCAGTCCCCCCGGGACTAGCGCAAATGAGCAGTTCTTC. Its translation is CASSPPGTSANEQFF. The full variable domain, its missing parts supplied by reference TRBV28 and TRBJ2-1, is DVKVTQSSRYLVKRTGEKVFLECVQDMDHENMFWYRQDPGLGLRLIYFSYDVKMKEKGDIPEGYSVSREKKERFSLILESASTNQTSMYLCASSPPGTSANEQFFGPGTRLTVL.